This T cell receptor (beta chain) was obtained from a study of T cell repertoires in cytomegalovirus infection. From the reads, TCRdb called clonotypes with MiXCR, one entry per CDR3 protein. The table shows around 130,000 distinct CDR3 sequences, with about 24% occurring only once. This clonotype turned up a few times. What it recognizes is unknown. Unmatched junction bases numbered 3, after V lost 4 bases and J lost 6 bases. The CDR3 consists of 13 residues. The V gene's germline CDR1 is SGHTA and CDR2 FQGNSA. Sequenced material: PBMCs, sequenced either directly or after in vitro stimulation (not recorded which). The chain has TRBV7-2 and TRBJ2-1, with 7 bases that match TRBD2. The clonotype originates from a human donor in good health (CMV status not recorded). Some clones in this sample may be carry-over from other donors' samples. The CDR3 DNA follows: TGTGCCAGCAGCTCCGGGACTATCAATGAGCAGTTCTTC. It yields the protein CASSSGTINEQFF.